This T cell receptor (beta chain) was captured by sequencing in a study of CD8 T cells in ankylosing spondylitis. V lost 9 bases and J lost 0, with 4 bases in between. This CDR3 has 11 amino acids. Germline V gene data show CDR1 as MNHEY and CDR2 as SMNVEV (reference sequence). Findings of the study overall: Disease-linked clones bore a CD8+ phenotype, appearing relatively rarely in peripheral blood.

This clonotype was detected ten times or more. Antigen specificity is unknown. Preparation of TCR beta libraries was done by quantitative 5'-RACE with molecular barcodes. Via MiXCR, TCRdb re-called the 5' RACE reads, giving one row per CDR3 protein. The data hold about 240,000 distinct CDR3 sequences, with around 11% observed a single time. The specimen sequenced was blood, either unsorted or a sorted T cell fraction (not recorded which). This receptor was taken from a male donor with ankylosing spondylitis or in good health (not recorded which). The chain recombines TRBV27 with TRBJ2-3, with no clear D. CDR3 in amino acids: CASQSTDTQYF. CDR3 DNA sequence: TGTGCCAGTCAAAGCACAGATACGCAGTATTTT.